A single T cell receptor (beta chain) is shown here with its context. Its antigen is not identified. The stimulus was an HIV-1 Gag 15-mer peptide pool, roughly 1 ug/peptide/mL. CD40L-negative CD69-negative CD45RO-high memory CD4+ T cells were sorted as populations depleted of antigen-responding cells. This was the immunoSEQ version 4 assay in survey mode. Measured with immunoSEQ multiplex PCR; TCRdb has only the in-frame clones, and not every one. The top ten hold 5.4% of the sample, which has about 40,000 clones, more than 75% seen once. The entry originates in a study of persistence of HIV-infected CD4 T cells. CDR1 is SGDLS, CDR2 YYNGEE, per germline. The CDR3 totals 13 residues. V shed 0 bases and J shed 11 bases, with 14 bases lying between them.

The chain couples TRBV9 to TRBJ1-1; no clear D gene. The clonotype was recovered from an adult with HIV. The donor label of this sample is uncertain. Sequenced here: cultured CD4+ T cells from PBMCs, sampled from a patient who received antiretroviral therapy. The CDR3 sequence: CASSVVPTTEAFF. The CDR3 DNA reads TGTGCCAGCAGCGTAGTCCCAACTACAGAGGCTTTCTTT.